The 3 T cell receptor beta chains reported below all come from one sample, sequenced in a study of post-analysis software for immune sequencing data. Study outcomes and limitations: Higher frequency in patients than in controls was seen for 5 or 6 TRBV segments, with TRBV5-6, TRBV5-1 and TRBV20-1 among them.

Sequencing libraries made from TCR beta cDNA carried unique molecular identifiers. Each CDR3 protein gets one entry after TCRdb re-called the PCR reads with MiXCR. The table records roughly 200,000 distinct CDR3 sequences, about 30% of them present only once. What these receptors recognize is not known. Input material: blood. Receptors were obtained from a girl aged 2-17 years with multiple sclerosis.

V is TRBV13 and J is TRBJ2-3, with D perhaps TRBD1 or TRBD2 (5 bases each). Trimming pared 2 bases from V and 0 bases from J, leaving 12 bases between. The CDR3 spans 16 residues. The V gene's germline CDR1 is PRHDT and CDR2 FYEKMQ (reference sequence). CDR3 region: CASSLKPGRSTDTQYF. In nucleotides, the CDR3 is TGTGCCAGCAGCTTAAAACCGGGACGAAGCACAGATACGCAGTATTTT.

This clonotype showed up many times. This chain connects TRBV4-2 to TRBJ2-7; 9 positions match TRBD1. This CDR3 spans 16 amino acids. V dropped 3 bases and J dropped 1; count of bases not matched to a gene: 7. CDR1 is LGHNA and CDR2 is YNFKEQ in the germline V gene. The CDR3 nucleotides are TGTGCCAGCAGCCAGCCACAGGGGGCGACTTCCTACGAGCAGTACTTC. Encoded protein: CASSQPQGATSYEQYF.

This clonotype was found many times. This chain uses TRBV12-3 or TRBV12-4 with TRBJ2-7; no clear D gene. This CDR3 region has 13 residues. V lost 5 bases and J 3 bases, leaving 11 bases between the germline ends. CDR3 sequence reads: CASSGWSGYEQYF. CDR3 sequence (DNA): TGTGCCAGCAGTGGATGGAGTGGCTACGAGCAGTACTTC.